This T cell receptor beta chain came from a study of T-cell memory formation after mild COVID-19. The wider study: There were largely donor-specific TCR clusters. The study, taken as a whole, reports: What remained unconfirmed was the SARS-CoV-2 specificity of second-wave clones peaking on day 37.

V lost 4 bases, J lost 6 bases, and 8 bases stayed unmatched. This CDR3 contains 15 residues. CDR1 SGHDT and CDR2 YYEEEE come from the germline V gene. Employing constant-segment primers, 5'RACE generated TCR alpha and TCR beta cDNA libraries bearing sample barcodes and UMIs. TCRdb called the 5' RACE reads again in MiXCR, with one record for every CDR3 protein. The repertoire holds 450,000 to 700,000 distinct CDR3 sequences, roughly 18% seen once, with approximately 12% in the top ten. Worth noting for this clonotype: Its antigen is unidentified.

The chain combines TRBV5-6 with TRBJ2-7, with 12 bases lining up with TRBD2. This TCR was recovered from an adult woman who had mild COVID-19 (a few samples of this study predate the infection). Cell type and time point are not known. Input material: PBMCs or a T cell subset sorted from them (not recorded which). The CDR3 is CASSRMRLAGAEQYF. For the CDR3, the DNA is TGTGCCAGCAGCCGAATGCGACTAGCGGGAGCCGAGCAGTACTTC. The full variable domain, in which reference TRBV5-6 and TRBJ2-7 provide the parts outside the CDR3, is DAGVTQSPTHLIKTRGQQVTLRCSPKSGHDTVSWYQQALGQGPQFIFQYYEEEERQRGNFPDRFSGHQFPNYSSELNVNALLLGDSALYLCASSRMRLAGAEQYFGPGTRLTVT.